This T cell receptor (beta chain) was captured by sequencing in a study of blood T cell repertoires in COVID-19. Turning to the study itself: The samples span acute and convalescent COVID-19 from the United States, Italy and Spain. Nucleic acid was either cDNA or gDNA, and it came from T cells, B-cell-depleted T cells, or PBMCs.

In the study's own analysis: Counts of nucleated cells, estimated from reference gene primer amplification, were obtained. The protocol was immunoSEQ multiplex PCR, while the TCRdb copy is restricted to in-frame clones and leaves out a portion. That table gives V, J and clone size, and the DNA gave D and trimming. This table has about 30,000 clones, approximately 89% appearing once. The V and J ends lost 3 bases and 7 bases respectively, with 16 bases between them. The CDR3 has 14 amino acids. Germline V gene data show CDR1 as SGHAT and CDR2 as FQNNGV. The chain is built from TRBV11-2 and TRBJ2-7; TRBD2 might be the D (6 bases). The sequence was collected from a man in his fifties or sixties with active COVID-19. Sequencing was carried out using peripheral blood. CDR3 protein: CASSLEAPRGEQYF. The CDR3, as DNA: TGTGCCAGCAGCTTGGAGGCCCCACGGGGGGAGCAGTACTTC.